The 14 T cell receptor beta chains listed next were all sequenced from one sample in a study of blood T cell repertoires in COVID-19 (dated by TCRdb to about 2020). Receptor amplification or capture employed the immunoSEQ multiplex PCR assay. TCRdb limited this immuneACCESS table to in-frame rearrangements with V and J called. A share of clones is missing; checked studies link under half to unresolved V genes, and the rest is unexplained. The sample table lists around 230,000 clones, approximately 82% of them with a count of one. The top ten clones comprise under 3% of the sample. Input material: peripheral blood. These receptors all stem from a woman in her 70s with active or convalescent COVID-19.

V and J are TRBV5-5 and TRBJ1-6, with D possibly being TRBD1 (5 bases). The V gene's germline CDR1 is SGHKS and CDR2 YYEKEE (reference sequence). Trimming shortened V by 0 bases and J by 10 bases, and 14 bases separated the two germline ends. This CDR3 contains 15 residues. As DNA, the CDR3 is TGTGCCAGCAGCTTGGGTTGGCGGCAGGGATCACCCCTCCACTTT. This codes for CASSLGWRQGSPLHF.

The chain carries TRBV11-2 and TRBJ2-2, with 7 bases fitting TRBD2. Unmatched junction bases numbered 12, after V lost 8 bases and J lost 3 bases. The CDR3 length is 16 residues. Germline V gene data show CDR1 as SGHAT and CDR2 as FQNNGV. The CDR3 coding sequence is TGTGCCAGCTACCCTCTGTGGCTAGCGGACACCGGGGAGCTGTTTTTT. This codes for CASYPLWLADTGELFF.

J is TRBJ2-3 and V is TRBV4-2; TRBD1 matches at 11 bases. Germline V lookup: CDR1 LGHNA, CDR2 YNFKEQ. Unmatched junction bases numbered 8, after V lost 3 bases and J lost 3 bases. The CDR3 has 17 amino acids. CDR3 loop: CASSHPMGTGGTDTQYF. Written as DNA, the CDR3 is TGTGCCAGCAGCCACCCCATGGGGACAGGGGGAACAGATACGCAGTATTTT.

CDR3 sequence reads: CASSVTSSGVQQFF. CDR3 bases: TGTGCCAGTAGTGTGACTTCTAGCGGGGTCCAGCAGTTCTTC. The V and J genes are TRBV19 and TRBJ2-1; 9 bases fit TRBD2. CDR1 and CDR2 (germline): LNHDA, SQIVND (reference sequence). Unmatched junction bases numbered 10, after V lost 5 bases and J lost 11 bases. This CDR3 has 14 amino acids.

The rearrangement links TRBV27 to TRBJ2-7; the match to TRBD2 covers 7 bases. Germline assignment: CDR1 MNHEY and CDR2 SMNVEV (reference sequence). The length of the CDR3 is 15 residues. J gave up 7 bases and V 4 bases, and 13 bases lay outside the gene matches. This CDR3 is CASSSSAGSLGEQYF. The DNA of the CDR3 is TGTGCCAGCAGTTCCTCAGCGGGAAGCCTGGGGGAGCAGTACTTC.

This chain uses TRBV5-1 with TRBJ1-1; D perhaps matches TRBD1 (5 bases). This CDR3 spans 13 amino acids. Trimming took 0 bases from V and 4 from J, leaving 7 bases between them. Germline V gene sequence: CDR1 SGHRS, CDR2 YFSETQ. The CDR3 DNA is TGCGCCAGCAGCTTGGGACAGAGCACTGAAGCTTTCTTT. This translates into CASSLGQSTEAFF.

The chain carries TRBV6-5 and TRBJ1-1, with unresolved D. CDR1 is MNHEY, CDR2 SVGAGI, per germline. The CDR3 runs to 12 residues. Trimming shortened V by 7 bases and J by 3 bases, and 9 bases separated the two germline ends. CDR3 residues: CASKIGDTEAFF. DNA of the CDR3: TGTGCCAGCAAAATCGGGGACACTGAAGCTTTCTTT.

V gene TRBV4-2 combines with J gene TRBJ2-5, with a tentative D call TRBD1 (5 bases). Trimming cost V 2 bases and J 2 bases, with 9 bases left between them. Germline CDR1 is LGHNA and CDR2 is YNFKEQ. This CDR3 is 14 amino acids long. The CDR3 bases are TGTGCCAGCAGCCAACGACAGATACAAGAGACCCAGTACTTC. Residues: CASSQRQIQETQYF.

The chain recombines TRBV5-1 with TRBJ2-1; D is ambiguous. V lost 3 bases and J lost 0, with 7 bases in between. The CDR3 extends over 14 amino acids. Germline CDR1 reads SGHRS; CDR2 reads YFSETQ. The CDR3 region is CASSSYGSYNEQFF. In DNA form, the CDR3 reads TGCGCCAGCAGCTCCTACGGCTCCTACAATGAGCAGTTCTTC.

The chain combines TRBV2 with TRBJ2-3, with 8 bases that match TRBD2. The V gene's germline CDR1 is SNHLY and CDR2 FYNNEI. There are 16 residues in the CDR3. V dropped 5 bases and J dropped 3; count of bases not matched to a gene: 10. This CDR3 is CASSPLLAGGTDTQYF. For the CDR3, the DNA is TGTGCCAGCAGTCCTCTTCTGGCGGGGGGAACAGATACGCAGTATTTT.

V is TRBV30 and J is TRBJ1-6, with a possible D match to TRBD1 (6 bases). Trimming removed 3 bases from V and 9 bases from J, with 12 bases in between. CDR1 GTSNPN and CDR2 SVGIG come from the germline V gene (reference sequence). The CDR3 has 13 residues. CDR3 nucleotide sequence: TGTGCCTGGAGCGCCGCGGACAGTTCACCCCTCCACTTT. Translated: CAWSAADSSPLHF.

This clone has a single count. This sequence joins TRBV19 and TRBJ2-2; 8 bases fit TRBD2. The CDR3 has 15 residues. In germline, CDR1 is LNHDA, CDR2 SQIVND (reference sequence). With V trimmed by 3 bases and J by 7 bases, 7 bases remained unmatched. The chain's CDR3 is CASSMGTSGGGELFF. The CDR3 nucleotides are TGTGCCAGTAGTATGGGGACTAGTGGGGGCGGGGAGCTGTTTTTT.

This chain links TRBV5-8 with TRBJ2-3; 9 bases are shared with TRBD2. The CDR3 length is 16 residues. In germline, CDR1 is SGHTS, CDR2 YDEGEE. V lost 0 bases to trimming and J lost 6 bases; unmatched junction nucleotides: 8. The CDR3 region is CASSLGPQTSGDTQYF. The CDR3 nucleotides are TGTGCCAGCAGCTTGGGCCCTCAAACTAGCGGGGATACGCAGTATTTT.

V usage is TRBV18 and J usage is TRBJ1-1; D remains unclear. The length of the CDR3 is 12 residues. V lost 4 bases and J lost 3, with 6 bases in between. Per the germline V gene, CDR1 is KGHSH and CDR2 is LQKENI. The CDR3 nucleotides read TGTGCCAGCTCACTTTCCTACACTGAAGCTTTCTTT. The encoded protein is CASSLSYTEAFF.